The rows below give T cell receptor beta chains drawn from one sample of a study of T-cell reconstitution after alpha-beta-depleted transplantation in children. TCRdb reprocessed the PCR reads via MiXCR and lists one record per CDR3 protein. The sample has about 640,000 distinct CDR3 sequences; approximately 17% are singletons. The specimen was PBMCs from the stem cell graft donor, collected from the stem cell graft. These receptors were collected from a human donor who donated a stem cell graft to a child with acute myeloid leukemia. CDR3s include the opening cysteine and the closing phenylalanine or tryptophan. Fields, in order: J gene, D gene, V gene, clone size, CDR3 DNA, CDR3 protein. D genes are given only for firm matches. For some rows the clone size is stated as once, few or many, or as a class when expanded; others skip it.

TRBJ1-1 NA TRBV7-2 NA TGTGCCAGCAGGTGGGGACTGAACACTGAAGCTTTCTTT CASRWGLNTEAFF
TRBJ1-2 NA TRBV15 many TGTGCCACCAGGGCGGACGGGAGGAACTATGGCTACACCTTC CATRADGRNYGYTF
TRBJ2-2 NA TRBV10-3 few TGTGCCATCAGTGACGGGGGCGACACCGGGGAGCTGTTTTTT CAISDGGDTGELFF
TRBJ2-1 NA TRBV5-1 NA TGCGCCAGCAGCTTGAGGGGGGACAGAATCGACAATGAGCAGTTCTTC CASSLRGDRIDNEQFF
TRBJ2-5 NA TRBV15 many TGTGCCACCAGCAGTGATCCGGGACCCCAAGAGACCCAGTACTTC CATSSDPGPQETQYF
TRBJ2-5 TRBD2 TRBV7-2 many TGTGCCAGCAGCTCGCGGGGGAGCCAAGAGACCCAGTACTTC CASSSRGSQETQYF
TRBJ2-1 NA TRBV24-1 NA TGTGCCACCAGTGATTTTCGGCTAGCTAGTGTCAATGAGCAGTTCTTC CATSDFRLASVNEQFF
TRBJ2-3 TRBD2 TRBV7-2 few TGTGCCAGCAGCCCCCTTCGACTAGCGGGGGGCGGGACAGATACGCAGTATTTT CASSPLRLAGGGTDTQYF
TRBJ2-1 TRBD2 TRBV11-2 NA TGTGCCAGCAGCTTAGGCGGGGGGGCAGTTGGTGAGCAGTTCTTC CASSLGGGAVGEQFF
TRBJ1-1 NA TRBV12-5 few TGTGCTAGTGGTTTGGCACAGAACACTGAAGCTTTCTTT CASGLAQNTEAFF
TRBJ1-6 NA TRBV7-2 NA TGTGCCAGCAGCTCTCGACAGGACAATTCACCCCTCCACTTT CASSSRQDNSPLHF
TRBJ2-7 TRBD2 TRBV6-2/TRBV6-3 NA TGTGCCAGCAGTTCCCAAATACTAGCGGTCTCCTACGAGCAGTACTTC CASSSQILAVSYEQYF
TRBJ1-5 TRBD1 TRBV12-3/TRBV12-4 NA TGTGCCAGCAGCTTCGACAGGGGGAGCAATCAGCCCCAGCATTTT CASSFDRGSNQPQHF
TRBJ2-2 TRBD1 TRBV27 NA TGTGCCAGCAAGGTCACAGGGGGGTTCAGCGGGGAGCTGTTTTTT CASKVTGGFSGELFF
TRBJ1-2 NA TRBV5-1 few TGCGCCAGCAGCTTGGACGGATCAGGGGCGCGGGCGAACTACACCTTC CASSLDGSGARANYTF
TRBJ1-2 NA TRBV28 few TGTGCCAGCAGTTTCAAAGGGCCCTACAACTATGGCTACACCTTC CASSFKGPYNYGYTF
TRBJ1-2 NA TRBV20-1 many TGCAGTGCGAGGTTTGCCTATGGCTACACCTTC CSARFAYGYTF